The 27 T cell receptor beta chains below come from one sample, sequenced in a study of molecular identifiers for immune sequencing clone quantification. TCRdb reprocessed the PCR reads with MiXCR, giving one entry per CDR3 protein. The sample lists 9,500 to 15,000 distinct CDR3 sequences, more than 15% occurring once. Sequencing used naive CD8+ T cells from blood, with Jurkat cell RNA spiked in. The subset is: FACS-sorted CD8+CD4-CCR7+CD45RA+ naive T cells. Source of these receptors: a human donor in good health. Some libraries in this study had Jurkat cell RNA spiked in.

For this clonotype: This may stem from a read error, because a much larger clone lies one nucleotide away. The V call is TRBV24-1, the J call TRBJ1-2; the match to TRBD1 covers 7 bases. Looked up from germline, CDR1 is KGHDR and CDR2 is SFDVKD. CDR3 length: 14 amino acids. In DNA form, the CDR3 reads TGTGCCACCAGCGGTACAGGGGCTACCTATGGCAACACCTTC. Protein product: CATSGTGATYGNTF.

This clonotype is classed as medium-sized. This rearrangement joins TRBV20-1 to TRBJ1-1; no clear D gene. V lost 4 bases, J lost 3 bases, and 15 bases lay in between. This CDR3 has 14 amino acids. From germline, CDR1 is DFQATT and CDR2 SNEGSKA (reference sequence). The CDR3 loop is CSATERVLDTEAFF. CDR3 nucleotides: TGCAGTGCTACCGAAAGGGTTTTGGACACTGAAGCTTTCTTT.

In its sample, this clonotype ranks as medium-sized (0.01 to 0.1%). The chain couples TRBV24-1 to TRBJ2-4; the D is unclear. Germline lookup yields CDR1 KGHDR and CDR2 SFDVKD. This CDR3 is 13 amino acids long. V lost 3 bases to trimming and J lost 6 bases, with 8 bases between them. CDR3 loop: CATSDAWGNIQYF. For the CDR3, the DNA is TGTGCCACCAGTGATGCCTGGGGAAACATTCAGTACTTC.

At least ten counts were recorded for this clonotype. The chain is built from TRBV14 and TRBJ1-1; no reliable D call. Trimming removed 8 bases at V and 11 bases at J, with 21 bases between. The CDR3 loop spans 13 amino acids. Germline V lookup: CDR1 SGHDN, CDR2 FVKESK. CDR3 nucleotides: TGTGCCAGCGGCGAGTCTGAGAGGTCCGCGGCTTTCTTT. As protein: CASGESERSAAFF.

This clonotype is medium-sized (0.01 to 0.1%). The gene calls are TRBV30 and TRBJ2-7; 8 bases are shared with TRBD2. Looked up from germline, CDR1 is GTSNPN and CDR2 is SVGIG (reference sequence). CDR3 size: 14 residues. The ends lost 2 bases at V and 5 bases at J; junction bases unmatched: 8. The CDR3, as DNA: TGTGCCTGGAGTCCCGGACTAGCCGGTGACGAGCAGTACTTC. Its translation: CAWSPGLAGDEQYF.

With regard to this clonotype: A much larger clone sits a single nucleotide away, making a read error possible. Written as DNA, the CDR3 is TGTGCCAGCAGCCAAAATTCGATGGAGGATCAGCCCCAGCATTTT. It yields the protein CASSQNSMEDQPQHF. This rearrangement joins TRBV5-3 to TRBJ1-5; D is undetermined. TRBV5-3 is designated an ORF whose function remains uncertain. The CDR3 runs 15 residues. V gave up 8 bases and J gave up 5 bases, with 20 bases separating them.

At least ten counts were recorded for this clonotype. The genes are TRBV29-1 and TRBJ2-1, with 7 bases matching TRBD2. Germline loops: CDR1 SQVTM, CDR2 ANQGSEA. The CDR3 sequence is 13 residues long. CDR3 sequence reads: CSVGGGEGNEQFF. DNA of the CDR3: TGCAGTGTGGGGGGGGGGGAAGGCAATGAGCAGTTCTTC.

This clonotype was seen only a few times. The chain employs TRBV11-3 and TRBJ2-5; D remains unclear. Deletions cut 5 bases from V and 1 base from J, with 17 bases between. The germline V gene encodes CDR1 SGHNT and CDR2 YENEEA. The CDR3 has 16 residues. The CDR3 spells CASSLLSPRFQETQYF. The CDR3 nucleotides read TGTGCCAGCAGCCTCCTAAGCCCCCGGTTCCAAGAGACCCAGTACTTC.

Turning to this clonotype: Just one base apart from a much larger clone, this may be a read error. The genes are TRBV6-6 and TRBJ1-4, with no clear D. CDR1 is MNHNY, CDR2 SVGAGI, per germline (reference sequence). The CDR3 covers 14 residues. The CDR3: CASRTLGPNEKLLF. The CDR3 DNA sequence: TGTGCCAGCAGGACTTTGGGTCCTAATGAAAAACTGCTTTTT.

In regard to this clonotype: This could be a read error, since a much larger clone is one nucleotide away. This sequence joins TRBV6-5 and TRBJ2-5; D gene ambiguous. Germline V gives CDR1 MNHEY, CDR2 SVGAGI. CDR3 length: 14 residues. Trimming shortened V by 8 bases and J by 2 bases, and 15 bases separated the two germline ends. The DNA for the CDR3 is TGTGCCAGCCGGGTCTTGGGTGAGCAAGAGACCCAGTACTTC. This translates into CASRVLGEQETQYF.

Notes on this clonotype: A much larger clone differs by one base, so this may be a read error. V usage is TRBV11-3 and J usage is TRBJ2-1; a weak D match, TRBD2 (5 bases). The CDR3 runs to 12 residues. Germline CDR1 and CDR2: SGHNT and YENEEA. The CDR3 bases are TGTGCCAGCAGCTTAGCGGGGAATGAGCAGTTGTTC. Amino acid sequence: CASSLAGNEQLF.

This clonotype was recorded many times. The chain links TRBV7-9 to TRBJ2-1, with 9 bases fitting TRBD1. CDR1 SEHNR and CDR2 FQNEAQ come from the germline V gene (reference sequence). The CDR3 contains 15 residues. After removal of 3 bases from V and 5 bases from J, the junction contained 5 bases not matched to a gene. The CDR3 loop reads CASSFRDRENNEQFF. The CDR3, as DNA: TGTGCCAGCAGCTTCCGGGACAGGGAGAACAATGAGCAGTTCTTC. The variable domain in full, completed from reference TRBV7-9 and TRBJ2-1, reads DTGVSQNPRHKITKRGQNVTFRCDPISEHNRLYWYRQTLGQGPEFLTYFQNEAQLEKSRLLSDRFSAERPKGSFSTLEIQRTEQGDSAMYLCASSFRDRENNEQFFGPGTRLTVL.

At least ten counts were recorded for this clonotype. V usage is TRBV19 and J usage is TRBJ2-6, with D possibly TRBD2 on 6 matching bases. V was cut by 7 bases and J by 2 bases, with 12 bases left in between. The germline V gene has CDR1 LNHDA and CDR2 SQIVND (reference sequence). The CDR3 consists of 15 residues. Here the CDR3 DNA reads TGTGCCAGTATGGGGGGAGTACCTGGGGCCAACGTCCTGACTTTC. Translated, it gives CASMGGVPGANVLTF. Combining the CDR3 with reference TRBV19 and TRBJ2-6 gives the whole variable domain DGGITQSPKYLFRKEGQNVTLSCEQNLNHDAMYWYRQDPGQGLRLIYYSQIVNDFQKGDIAEGYSVSREKKESFPLTVTSAQKNPTAFYLCASMGGVPGANVLTFGAGSRLTVL.

This clonotype is medium-sized (0.01 to 0.1%) by share. The V gene is TRBV4-1, the J gene TRBJ1-4; 9 nucleotides match TRBD1. V trimming: 5 bases; J trimming: 7 bases; junction bases outside the gene matches: 8. This CDR3 is built from 15 residues. CDR1 is MGHRA, CDR2 YSYEKL, per germline. As DNA, the CDR3 is TGCGCCAGCAGCGTAGAACGACAGGGGGGTGAAAAACTGTTTTTT. This gives the protein CASSVERQGGEKLFF.

This clonotype is labeled as medium-sized. This chain uses TRBV5-1 with TRBJ2-1; D is uncertain. Trimming cost V 4 bases and J 2 bases, with 13 bases left between them. There are 15 residues in the CDR3. Germline V gene lookup returns CDR1 SGHRS and CDR2 YFSETQ. CDR3 region: CASSPRLAPYNEQFF. In DNA, the CDR3 is TGCGCCAGCAGCCCACGCTTAGCCCCCTACAATGAGCAGTTCTTC.

By share of the sample, this clonotype is medium-sized. The chain recombines TRBV19 with TRBJ2-5; D uncertain. Germline loops: CDR1 LNHDA, CDR2 SQIVND (reference sequence). The CDR3 is 15 residues long. V lost 2 bases, J lost 1 base, and 11 bases lay in between. The CDR3 loop is CASSIPGRIQETQYF. The CDR3 coding sequence is TGTGCCAGTAGTATACCTGGACGGATCCAAGAGACCCAGTACTTC.

By frequency in the sample, this clonotype is medium-sized (0.01 to 0.1%). CDR3 region: CASSPRPGQQETQYF. CDR3 DNA: TGTGCCAGCAGTCCAAGACCGGGTCAGCAAGAGACCCAGTACTTC. This sequence joins TRBV27 and TRBJ2-5; D gene uncertain. CDR3 length: 15 residues. Between the trimmed V and J ends, which lost 5 bases and 2 bases, there was a span of 15 bases. Per germline, CDR1 MNHEY and CDR2 SMNVEV (reference sequence).

With regard to this clonotype: A much larger clonotype is one base distant, so this may be a read error. The chain is built from TRBV20-1 and TRBJ1-5, with a possible D match to TRBD1 (5 bases). The CDR3 totals 15 residues. Germline CDR1 and CDR2: DFQATT and SNEGSKA (reference sequence). Trimming cost V 6 bases and J 6 bases, with 21 bases left between them. The CDR3 DNA reads TGCAGTGCCACTGAGTCGGGACGGGGGTTTCAGCCCCAGCATTTT. This codes for CSATESGRGFQPQHF.

This clonotype appeared many times. This chain joins TRBV24-1 and TRBJ2-2, with no clear D. This CDR3 spans 13 amino acids. V lost 9 bases to trimming and J lost 3 bases, with 10 bases between them. Germline V gives CDR1 KGHDR, CDR2 SFDVKD. For the CDR3, the DNA is TGTGCCACCCACGGACCCGACACCGGGGAGCTGTTTTTT. Amino acids: CATHGPDTGELFF.

To note about this clonotype: Given a much more abundant clone one base away, this may be a read error. The chain combines TRBV27 with TRBJ2-3; D possibly matches TRBD1 or TRBD2 (5 bases each). The germline V gene encodes CDR1 MNHEY and CDR2 SMNVEV (reference sequence). The CDR3 covers 14 residues. Trimming cost V 7 bases and J 4 bases, with 15 bases left between them. The CDR3 loop reads CASTRGRASDTQYF. Written as DNA, the CDR3 is TGTGCCAGCACCCGGGGCAGGGCTTCAGATACGCAGTATTTT.

This clonotype rates as medium-sized (0.01 to 0.1%). The J gene is TRBJ2-7, the V gene TRBV4-1, with 9 positions matching TRBD1. The CDR3 runs to 15 residues. Germline CDR1 MGHRA, CDR2 YSYEKL. V shed 3 bases, J shed 2 bases, and the junction held 5 bases outside the gene matches. The CDR3 region is CASSQRTGEPYEQYF. The CDR3 nucleotides read TGCGCCAGCAGCCAGAGGACAGGGGAACCCTACGAGCAGTACTTC.

To note about this clonotype: At one of its ends the junction is not consistent with the germline gene, which may arise from a read error. This chain links TRBV2 with TRBJ2-1, with 8 bases identical to TRBD1. The germline CDR1 and CDR2 sequences are SNHLY and FYNNEI. The CDR3 length is 13 residues. The CDR3 reads CASREGQANEQLF. For the CDR3, the DNA is TGTGCCAGCAGAGAGGGACAGGCCAATGAGCAGCTCTTC.

The table lists this clonotype with a few counts. This chain connects TRBV7-2 to TRBJ2-2; 7 bases agree with TRBD2. Unmatched junction bases numbered 5, after V lost 2 bases and J lost 5 bases. The CDR3 sequence is 15 residues long. Germline V gene data show CDR1 as SGHTA and CDR2 as FQGNSA. In DNA form, the CDR3 reads TGTGCCAGCAGCTTAAGGTTTAGCGGGACCGGGGAGCTGTTTTTT. This sequence encodes CASSLRFSGTGELFF.

This clonotype is deemed medium-sized. This chain connects TRBV7-9 to TRBJ2-3; 8 nucleotides align to TRBD2. Germline CDR1 reads SEHNR; CDR2 reads FQNEAQ (reference sequence). V was clipped by 4 bases and J by 2 bases; unmatched bases: 11. The CDR3 is made up of 17 amino acids. CDR3 DNA sequence: TGTGCCAGCAGCTCACCGACTAGCGTGGCAGTCACAGATACGCAGTATTTT. Its translation: CASSSPTSVAVTDTQYF.

This clonotype is medium-sized. This chain joins TRBV4-2 and TRBJ2-3, with TRBD2 matching over 13 bases. Unmatched junction bases numbered 13, after V lost 3 bases and J lost 4 bases. The germline V gene has CDR1 LGHNA and CDR2 YNFKEQ. The CDR3 runs 19 residues. The CDR3 sequence is CASSQAGTGLAGDSDTQYF. CDR3 DNA: TGTGCCAGCAGCCAGGCAGGGACCGGACTAGCGGGAGATTCAGATACGCAGTATTTT.

The CDR3 coding sequence is TGTGCCAGCAGTGATATACGTCCAGTCTCTGAGGAGACCCAGTACTTC. Amino acids: CASSDIRPVSEETQYF. This chain uses TRBV2 with TRBJ2-5; D unclear. CDR1 is SNHLY and CDR2 is FYNNEI in the germline V gene. The CDR3 consists of 16 residues. V lost 3 bases and J 5 bases, leaving 19 bases between the germline ends.

This clonotype was counted many times. The chain uses TRBV7-6 and TRBJ1-1; D is possibly TRBD1 (5 bases). Germline V gives CDR1 SGHVS, CDR2 FNYEAQ. Trimming cost V 4 bases and J 2 bases, with 11 bases left between them. CDR3 size: 14 residues. CDR3 DNA sequence: TGTGCCAGCAGCTCCAGTTGGGACAACACTGAAGCTTTCTTT. Its protein is CASSSSWDNTEAFF. The full variable domain, rest sourced from reference TRBV7-6 and TRBJ1-1, is GAGVSQSPRYKVTKRGQDVALRCDPISGHVSLYWYRQALGQGPEFLTYFNYEAQQDKSGLPNDRFSAERPEGSISTLTIQRTEQRDSAMYRCASSSSWDNTEAFFGQGTRLTVV.